Listed here are 29 T cell receptor beta chains from one sample, sequenced in a study of T cell changes during pregnancy in multiple sclerosis. Measured with immunoSEQ multiplex PCR; TCRdb has only the in-frame clones, and not every one. The data contain tens of thousands of clones, around 92% of them singletons. The sequenced sample was CD4+ T cells from peripheral blood mononuclear cells, obtained after pregnancy. The source of these receptors is a female donor in good health, enrolled as a control in a pregnancy study.

The chain carries TRBV10-3 and TRBJ1-2; TRBD1 is a possible D gene (5 bases). The CDR3 length is 12 residues. With 10 bases removed from V and 4 bases from J, the gap between germline ends came to 13 bases. CDR1 and CDR2 from the germline V gene are ENHRY and SYGVKD. The chain's CDR3 is CATTGGIYGYTF. DNA of the CDR3: TGTGCCACCACGGGGGGAATCTATGGCTACACCTTC.

This chain links TRBV19 with TRBJ2-6, with D possibly being TRBD1 (5 bases). The CDR3 contains 15 residues. Germline V gene lookup returns CDR1 LNHDA and CDR2 SQIVND (reference sequence). V was clipped by 8 bases and J by 0 bases, with 11 bases between them. The CDR3 loop reads CASLHRSSGANVLTF. As DNA, the CDR3 is TGTGCCAGTCTGCACAGGAGCTCTGGGGCCAACGTCCTGACTTTC. The full variable domain, completed using reference TRBV19 and TRBJ2-6, is DGGITQSPKYLFRKEGQNVTLSCEQNLNHDAMYWYRQDPGQGLRLIYYSQIVNDFQKGDIAEGYSVSREKKESFPLTVTSAQKNPTAFYLCASLHRSSGANVLTFGAGSRLTVL.

The chain carries TRBV6-4 and TRBJ2-6, with D tentatively TRBD1 (6 bases). The length of the CDR3 is 17 residues. The V gene's germline CDR1 is MRHNA and CDR2 SNTAGT. V lost 6 bases and J 0 bases, leaving 15 bases between the germline ends. CDR3 in amino acids: CASSPRDTVSGANVLTF. The DNA of the CDR3 is TGTGCCAGCAGCCCCCGGGACACTGTCTCTGGGGCCAACGTCCTGACTTTC.

This rearrangement joins TRBV7-9 to TRBJ2-3, with D possibly TRBD1 on 6 matching bases. Germline V gene sequence: CDR1 SEHNR, CDR2 FQNEAQ (reference sequence). This CDR3 has 14 residues. Trimming took off 0 bases at V and 6 bases at J, with 10 bases between the two ends. CDR3 bases: TGTGCCAGCAGCTTAGCAGGGGACACTGATACGCAGTATTTT. Protein sequence: CASSLAGDTDTQYF. The complete variable domain, with remaining parts taken from reference TRBV7-9 and TRBJ2-3, reads DTGVSQNPRHKITKRGQNVTFRCDPISEHNRLYWYRQTLGQGPEFLTYFQNEAQLEKSRLLSDRFSAERPKGSFSTLEIQRTEQGDSAMYLCASSLAGDTDTQYFGPGTRLTVL.

The chain links TRBV18 to TRBJ2-5, with 10 bases that match TRBD1. CDR3 length: 17 amino acids. Germline-derived CDR1 and CDR2 are KGHSH and LQKENI. Trimming cost V 5 bases and J 1 base; bases outside gene matches: 10. The CDR3 sequence: CASSYRPRTGGQETQYF. The CDR3 region has the DNA TGTGCCAGCTCATATCGACCCCGGACAGGGGGCCAAGAGACCCAGTACTTC.

This chain links TRBV7-3 with TRBJ2-3; D may be TRBD1 (6 bases). CDR3 length equals 15 residues. Germline V gene lookup returns CDR1 SGHTA and CDR2 FQGTGA. The ends were cut back, 4 bases at V and 0 bases at J, with 11 bases in the middle. For the CDR3, the DNA is TGTGCCAGCAGCTCAGGACAGCTTAGCACAGATACGCAGTATTTT. Translated: CASSSGQLSTDTQYF.

This clone showed up just once. The chain recombines TRBV4-3 with TRBJ1-2; the match to TRBD1 covers 9 bases. Germline trimming cut 0 bases from V and 1 base from J; bases unmatched to any gene: 6. This CDR3 is built from 17 residues. Germline loops: CDR1 LGHNA, CDR2 YSLEER. The CDR3, as DNA: TGCGCCAGCAGCCAAGAGGGGGGGACAGGGCGTAACTATGGCTACACCTTC. This codes for CASSQEGGTGRNYGYTF.

The chain couples TRBV29-1 to TRBJ1-4; 10 nucleotides agree with TRBD1. V dropped 4 bases and J dropped 1; count of bases not matched to a gene: 6. The germline gives CDR1 SQVTM, CDR2 ANQGSEA. The length of the CDR3 is 16 residues. This chain's CDR3 is CSVGPGTGETNEKLFF. In DNA form, the CDR3 reads TGCAGCGTTGGCCCCGGGACAGGGGAAACTAATGAAAAACTGTTTTTT. Supplemented by reference TRBV29-1 and TRBJ1-4, the full variable domain reads SAVISQKPSRDICQRGTSLTIQCQVDSQVTMMFWYRQQPGQSLTLIATANQGSEATYESGFVIDKFPISRPNLTFSTLTVSNMSPEDSSIYLCSVGPGTGETNEKLFFGSGTQLSVL.

This chain uses TRBV30 with TRBJ2-2, with 9 bases matching TRBD1. J gave up 3 bases and V 4 bases, and 3 bases lay outside the gene matches. Germline V gives CDR1 GTSNPN, CDR2 SVGIG (reference sequence). The CDR3 is 14 residues long. CDR3 residues: CAWIGDRDTGELFF. CDR3 nucleotide sequence: TGTGCCTGGATAGGGGACAGGGACACCGGGGAGCTGTTTTTT.

The CDR3 DNA reads TGCAGCGTTGAAGAGGGGCGAGGGCCCCAGCATTTT. This sequence encodes CSVEEGRGPQHF. The chain joins TRBV29-1 to TRBJ1-5; possible D gene TRBD1, 5 bases. CDR3 length: 12 amino acids. Germline V CDR1 and CDR2: SQVTM, ANQGSEA. V lost 0 bases, J lost 9 bases, and 9 bases lay in between.

The chain links TRBV18 to TRBJ2-6, with TRBD2 matching over 10 bases. The trim removed 6 bases at V and 0 bases at J, leaving 8 bases unmatched. The CDR3 is 18 amino acids. Per the germline V gene, CDR1 is KGHSH and CDR2 is LQKENI. The CDR3 reads CASSRTGTSDSGANVLTF. As DNA, the CDR3 is TGTGCCAGCTCTCGCACCGGGACTAGCGACTCTGGGGCCAACGTCCTGACTTTC.

V usage is TRBV29-1 and J usage is TRBJ2-7; 10 bases map to TRBD1. The V and J ends lost 4 bases and 9 bases, in that order; junction bases with no gene match: 6. Germline CDR1 SQVTM, CDR2 ANQGSEA. The CDR3 spans 12 residues. The chain's CDR3 is CSVAGTGDGQYF. CDR3 nucleotides: TGCAGCGTTGCCGGGACAGGGGACGGGCAGTACTTC.

J is TRBJ2-1 and V is TRBV4-3; the D gene is possibly TRBD1 (5 bases). V gave up 4 bases and J gave up 1 base, with 8 bases separating them. The CDR3 is made up of 14 amino acids. Germline CDR1 LGHNA, CDR2 YSLEER. CDR3 in DNA: TGCGCCAGCAGCCTAGGGGATTCCTACAATGAGCAGTTCTTC. Protein sequence: CASSLGDSYNEQFF.

The chain couples TRBV11-2 to TRBJ2-1, with TRBD2 matching 8 bases. The CDR3 sequence is 15 residues long. CDR1 and CDR2 (germline): SGHAT, FQNNGV. Unmatched junction bases numbered 7, after V lost 5 bases and J lost 4 bases. The DNA of the CDR3 is TGTGCCAGCAGCACCATAGCGGGGAGGTACAATGAGCAGTTCTTC. It translates to CASSTIAGRYNEQFF.

V is TRBV7-2 and J is TRBJ2-3; TRBD2 aligns across 9 bases. The length of the CDR3 is 14 residues. CDR1 is SGHTA, CDR2 FQGNSA, per germline. V was clipped by 2 bases and J by 3 bases; unmatched bases: 0. CDR3 amino acids: CASSLLAGTDTQYF. The CDR3 DNA sequence: TGTGCCAGCAGCTTACTAGCGGGGACAGATACGCAGTATTTT.

V and J are TRBV5-1 and TRBJ1-1; tentative D call: TRBD1 (6 bases). Per the germline V gene, CDR1 is SGHRS and CDR2 is YFSETQ. V shed 4 bases and J shed 1 base, with 14 bases lying between them. The CDR3 has 15 residues. The CDR3 reads CASSENRVGNTEAFF. The CDR3 DNA is TGCGCCAGCAGCGAAAACAGGGTCGGGAACACTGAAGCTTTCTTT.

The V call is TRBV7-2, the J call TRBJ2-1, with a weak D call TRBD2 (7 bases). The germline V and J ends were trimmed by 1 base and 5 bases, with 18 bases remaining between them. This CDR3 region has 17 residues. Germline CDR1 reads SGHTA; CDR2 reads FQGNSA. DNA for the CDR3: TGTGCCAGCAGCTTAGTCTACAACAGGGCGGGGGACAATGAGCAGTTCTTC. This codes for CASSLVYNRAGDNEQFF.

The gene calls are TRBV7-3 and TRBJ2-7; 9 positions agree with TRBD1. The V and J ends lost 5 bases and 1 base, in that order; junction bases with no gene match: 6. CDR1 and CDR2 from the germline V gene are SGHTA and FQGTGA. The CDR3 runs 15 residues. In DNA, the CDR3 is TGTGCCAGCAGCGACTACAGGGGGCAGTCCTACGAGCAGTACTTC. Translating it yields CASSDYRGQSYEQYF.

The chain employs TRBV4-2 and TRBJ2-3; weak D call: TRBD2 (6 bases). Germline V CDR1 and CDR2: LGHNA, YNFKEQ. Trimming removed 5 bases from V and 0 bases from J, with 18 bases in between. The CDR3 extends over 17 amino acids. Here the CDR3 DNA reads TGTGCCAGCAGCTCTCTCGAGAGGGGACTCAGCACAGATACGCAGTATTTT. As protein: CASSSLERGLSTDTQYF.

This sequence joins TRBV7-9 and TRBJ1-1; 7 nucleotides align to TRBD1. V lost 5 bases to trimming and J lost 2 bases; unmatched junction nucleotides: 5. The CDR3 extends over 14 amino acids. Germline values: CDR1 SEHNR, CDR2 FQNEAQ (reference sequence). CDR3 in amino acids: CASSLGQANTEAFF. The CDR3 DNA reads as TGTGCCAGCAGCCTCGGACAGGCCAACACTGAAGCTTTCTTT.

The V gene is TRBV4-1, the J gene TRBJ1-6; maybe TRBD1 (6 bases). Trimming left V 5 bases short and J 8 bases short, with 16 bases between. Germline CDR1 is MGHRA and CDR2 is YSYEKL. The CDR3 spans 15 residues. The DNA of the CDR3 is TGCGCCAGCAGCAAAACAGGGAACAATTATTCACCCCTCCACTTT. As protein: CASSKTGNNYSPLHF.

This clone appeared once. The J gene is TRBJ1-1, the V gene TRBV30; D is perhaps TRBD1 (6 bases). Per germline, CDR1 GTSNPN and CDR2 SVGIG (reference sequence). Trimming stripped 3 bases from V and 5 bases from J, with 13 bases between. The length of the CDR3 is 13 residues. The CDR3 coding sequence is TGTGCCTGGAGGGCCCAGGGGTATACTGAAGCTTTCTTT. Protein: CAWRAQGYTEAFF.

This chain links TRBV28 with TRBJ2-2; perhaps TRBD2 as D (5 bases). The CDR3 sequence is 15 residues long. V shed 6 bases and J shed 7 bases, with 18 bases lying between them. Germline CDR1 reads MDHEN; CDR2 reads SYDVKM. In DNA, the CDR3 is TGTGCCAGCAGCTTCCCAACCGCCGGGGTCGGGGAGCTGTTTTTT. This sequence encodes CASSFPTAGVGELFF.

The chain recombines TRBV6-5 with TRBJ1-6, with D unclear. The CDR3 runs to 14 residues. With 6 bases removed from V and 10 bases from J, the gap between germline ends came to 16 bases. Germline CDR1 and CDR2: MNHEY and SVGAGI. The CDR3 DNA follows: TGTGCCAGCAGCCAGGTCGTTGAGGGATCACCCCTCCACTTT. Its translation is CASSQVVEGSPLHF.

The chain uses TRBV4-2 and TRBJ2-3, with 7 bases that match TRBD2. Germline CDR1 LGHNA, CDR2 YNFKEQ. The CDR3 spans 17 residues. J was trimmed by 0 bases and V by 4 bases; bases with no gene match: 10. This CDR3 is CASSPSVTGGSTDTQYF. The CDR3, as DNA: TGTGCCAGCAGCCCTTCGGTTACGGGGGGAAGCACAGATACGCAGTATTTT.

This chain joins TRBV10-2 and TRBJ1-5; D not certain. The V gene's germline CDR1 is WSHSY and CDR2 SAAADI. Trimming left V 5 bases short and J 4 bases short, with 12 bases between. This CDR3 contains 14 residues. CDR3 residues: CASSPGRRNQPQHF. CDR3 in DNA: TGCGCCAGCAGTCCCGGGAGAAGAAATCAGCCCCAGCATTTT.

The J gene is TRBJ2-3, the V gene TRBV5-1; 9 bases are shared with TRBD2. The V and J ends lost 0 bases and 5 bases, in that order; junction bases with no gene match: 7. CDR1 and CDR2 (germline): SGHRS, YFSETQ. The CDR3 is 16 amino acids. The CDR3 sequence is CASSLGGQRGEDTQYF. DNA of the CDR3: TGCGCCAGCAGCTTGGGGGGCCAGCGGGGGGAAGATACGCAGTATTTT.

The chain carries TRBV5-5 and TRBJ2-3, with D unclear. CDR3 size: 14 residues. Trimming shortened V by 0 bases and J by 0 bases, and 5 bases separated the two germline ends. Germline CDR1 reads SGHKS; CDR2 reads YYEKEE (reference sequence). The CDR3 coding sequence is TGTGCCAGCAGCTTGGTGGGCAGCACAGATACGCAGTATTTT. Translating it yields CASSLVGSTDTQYF.

The chain couples TRBV11-2 to TRBJ2-3, with 11 bases fitting TRBD2. This CDR3 region has 16 residues. The germline CDR1 and CDR2 sequences are SGHAT and FQNNGV. Trimming at V came to 5 bases and at J to 4 bases, leaving 8 bases not matched to a gene. The CDR3 DNA reads as TGTGCCAGCAGCCTCATAGCGGGGGGGCTGGCAGATACGCAGTATTTT. This encodes CASSLIAGGLADTQYF.